The 14 T cell receptor beta chains below all came from one sample that was sequenced in a study of regulatory T cells in long-lasting Graves disease (dated by TCRdb to the early 2020s). Explained via the paper, the time point label denotes: newly diagnosed GD, antithyroid drugs for less than 3 months. RNA was extracted from PBMCs in TRIzol for both TCR sequencing and RNA sequencing. Library preparation was by multiplex PCR. The instrument was an Illumina HiSeq 4000. To build TCR beta libraries, CDR3 regions were amplified by Arm-PCR using iRepertoire HTBI primers. TCRdb reworked the public reads: Q25 trimming with fastp, MiXCR clone assembly, productive beta chains retained. Each record represents a unique CDR3 protein, reported with the most common genes and DNA among its rows. For this sample the table gives about 440,000 distinct CDR3 sequences, of which around 17% were detected only once. In total, the top ten clones hold under 30% of the sample.

In addition, the sample was reused for a study of T cells in Graves' hyperthyroidism and ophthalmopathy.

Sample: peripheral blood mononuclear cells (PBMCs), taken at new diagnosis, from a patient treated with antithyroid drugs. The receptors come from a woman aged 18-29 years with Graves disease. Donor details come from another sample of the same person, matched by shared clones.

This clonotype was recorded at least ten times. V gene TRBV12-3 or TRBV12-4 combines with J gene TRBJ1-4, with a possible D match to TRBD1 (6 bases). Trimming took off 5 bases at V and 7 bases at J, with 20 bases between the two ends. CDR3 size: 16 residues. The CDR3 loop is CASSPGSRGISEKLFF. In DNA, the CDR3 is TGTGCCAGCAGTCCTGGAAGCAGGGGCATCAGTGAAAAACTGTTTTTT.

This clonotype showed up just a few times. J is TRBJ2-3 and V is TRBV27; 8 bases match TRBD2. Germline V CDR1 and CDR2: MNHEY, SMNVEV (reference sequence). The CDR3 runs 14 residues. Germline trimming cut 3 bases from V and 5 bases from J; bases unmatched to any gene: 4. The CDR3 coding sequence is TGTGCCAGCAGTTTGTTCCTAGCGGGAGATACGCAGTATTTT. Translating gives CASSLFLAGDTQYF.

About this clonotype itself: A much larger clone is a single base away; this may be a read error. Given the absence of the conserved phenylalanine or tryptophan at the CDR3 end, a read error is likely. This chain connects TRBV7-2 to TRBJ1-2; no clear D gene. The ends were cut back, 5 bases at V and 8 bases at J, with 15 bases in the middle. The germline V gene has CDR1 SGHTA and CDR2 FQGNSA. The length of the CDR3 is 13 residues. CDR3 protein: CASSNPGFGGYTL. CDR3 DNA: TGTGCCAGCAGCAACCCAGGCTTTGGAGGCTACACCCTC.

This clonotype was seen at least ten times. The chain couples TRBV3-1 to TRBJ2-3; D is unresolved. This CDR3 is 15 amino acids long. The ends were cut back, 1 base at V and 2 bases at J, with 10 bases in the middle. In germline, CDR1 is LGHDT, CDR2 YNNKEL (reference sequence). The CDR3 sequence is CASSQVGWVTDTQYF. For the CDR3, the DNA is TGTGCCAGCAGCCAAGTGGGATGGGTCACAGATACGCAGTATTTT.

The sample holds many counts of this clonotype. The V call is TRBV24-1, the J call TRBJ1-1; TRBD1 aligns across 8 bases. The CDR3 consists of 13 residues. Germline trimming cut 6 bases from V and 5 bases from J; bases unmatched to any gene: 4. Germline CDR1 reads KGHDR; CDR2 reads SFDVKD. The CDR3 DNA sequence: TGTGCCACCAGTCAGGGGGCAAGGACTGAAGCTTTCTTT. Amino acids: CATSQGARTEAFF.

This clonotype was seen repeatedly, ten times or more. The chain carries TRBV27 and TRBJ2-3; D not certain. The germline V gene has CDR1 MNHEY and CDR2 SMNVEV (reference sequence). The CDR3 has 13 residues. The V end lost 8 bases, the J end lost 0 bases, and 9 bases lay between the germline ends. This chain's CDR3 is CASRVGSTDTQYF. In DNA, the CDR3 is TGTGCCAGCCGCGTGGGGAGCACAGATACGCAGTATTTT.

The gene calls are TRBV20-1 and TRBJ1-2; 7 bases match TRBD1. Germline loops: CDR1 DFQATT, CDR2 SNEGSKA (reference sequence). The CDR3 extends over 11 amino acids. V lost 5 bases and J lost 10; bases outside the gene matches: 7. CDR3 region: CSAPGTVNYTF. CDR3 nucleotides: TGCAGTGCTCCGGGGACAGTTAACTACACCTTC.

This clonotype has a count of ten or more. The chain carries TRBV28 and TRBJ2-7, with 9 bases matching TRBD2. Germline loops: CDR1 MDHEN, CDR2 SYDVKM. This CDR3 has 13 residues. V gave up 6 bases and J gave up 4 bases; unmatched junction bases: 4. CDR3 loop: CASRREGPYEQYF. The DNA of the CDR3 is TGTGCCAGCAGGCGGGAGGGCCCGTACGAGCAGTACTTC.

This clonotype was recorded many times. Sequence at one end of the junction differs from germline and may be a read error. The genes are TRBV3-1 and TRBJ2-1, with TRBD2 identical over 9 bases. This CDR3 contains 16 residues. Germline CDR1 and CDR2: LGHDT and YNNKEL (reference sequence). CDR3 sequence: CASSQYTGLAGDDIIF. The CDR3 DNA reads TGTGCCAGCAGCCAATATACGGGACTAGCAGGGGACGACATAATCTTC.

This clonotype was counted between two and nine times. The chain has TRBV20-1 and TRBJ2-3; 11 nucleotides align to TRBD2. CDR3 size: 14 residues. Germline V lookup: CDR1 DFQATT, CDR2 SNEGSKA (reference sequence). The J segment lost 4 bases and the V segment lost 6 bases, leaving 6 bases of the junction unmatched. CDR3 loop: CSAISGRGSDTQYF. The CDR3 DNA follows: TGCAGTGCAATTAGCGGGAGGGGCTCAGATACGCAGTATTTT.

The chain is built from TRBV12-3 or TRBV12-4 and TRBJ2-1; 7 positions agree with TRBD2. This CDR3 is built from 12 residues. The ends lost 2 bases at V and 15 bases at J; junction bases unmatched: 7. The CDR3 DNA sequence: TGTGCCAGCAGTTTAATCGGCGGGAGAAGGTTCTTC. Amino acids: CASSLIGGRRFF.

This clonotype has a handful of counts. This chain links TRBV27 with TRBJ2-3; 9 bases are a match to TRBD2. Germline V CDR1 and CDR2: MNHEY, SMNVEV (reference sequence). Losses at the gene ends were 2 bases for V and 1 base for J; bases not matched to a gene: 13. This CDR3 has 19 amino acids. DNA for the CDR3: TGTGCCAGCAGTTTAGCCCTAACGGCGGGAGGGTTGGGCACAGATACGCAGTATTTT. It yields the protein CASSLALTAGGLGTDTQYF.

About this clonotype itself: A much bigger clone sits one base away, suggesting this may be a read error. This chain joins TRBV30 and TRBJ2-1; 9 bases fit TRBD1. This CDR3 has 14 amino acids. CDR1 GTSNPN and CDR2 SVGIG come from the germline V gene (reference sequence). With 0 bases clipped from V and 9 bases from J, the junction kept 6 bases outside the gene matches. For the CDR3, the DNA is TGTGCCTGGAGTGTGTTACAGGGGGCTTGTGAGCAGTTCTTC. It is translated as CAWSVLQGACEQFF.

The chain carries TRBV18 and TRBJ2-2; D gene ambiguous. The CDR3 spans 16 residues. The V gene lost 1 base and the J gene lost 0 bases, with 9 bases spanning the gap. CDR1 and CDR2 from the germline V gene are KGHSH and LQKENI. The chain's CDR3 is CASSPLIRTNTGELFF. The DNA for the CDR3 is TGTGCCAGCTCACCACTGATCAGGACGAACACCGGGGAGCTGTTTTTT.